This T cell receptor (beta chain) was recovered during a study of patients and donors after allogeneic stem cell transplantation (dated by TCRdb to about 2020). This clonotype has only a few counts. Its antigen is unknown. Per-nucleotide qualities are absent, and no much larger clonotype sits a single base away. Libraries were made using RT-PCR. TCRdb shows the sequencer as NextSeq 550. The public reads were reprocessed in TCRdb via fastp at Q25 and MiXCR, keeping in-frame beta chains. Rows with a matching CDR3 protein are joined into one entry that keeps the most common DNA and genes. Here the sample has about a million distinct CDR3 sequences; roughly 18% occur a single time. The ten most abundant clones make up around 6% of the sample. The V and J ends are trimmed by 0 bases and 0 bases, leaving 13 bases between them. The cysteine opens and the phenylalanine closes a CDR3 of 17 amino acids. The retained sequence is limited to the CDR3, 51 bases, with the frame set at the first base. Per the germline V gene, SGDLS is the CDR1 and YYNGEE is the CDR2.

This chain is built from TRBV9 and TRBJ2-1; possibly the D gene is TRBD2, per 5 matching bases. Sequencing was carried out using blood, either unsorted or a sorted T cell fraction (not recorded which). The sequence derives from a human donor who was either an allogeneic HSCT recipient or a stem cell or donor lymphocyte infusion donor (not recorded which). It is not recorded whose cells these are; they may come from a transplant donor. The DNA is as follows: TGTGCCAGCAGCGTAGGTATTAGCGCGAACTCCTACAATGAGCAGTTCTTC. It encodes CASSVGISANSYNEQFF. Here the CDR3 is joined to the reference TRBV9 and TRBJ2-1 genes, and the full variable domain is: DSGVTQTPKHLITATGQRVTLRCSPRSGDLSVYWYQQSLDQGLQFLIQYYNGEERAKGNILERFSAQQFPDLHSELNLSSLELGDSALYFCASSVGISANSYNEQFFGPGTRLTVL.